One and the same sample provided the 19 T cell receptor beta chains below, sequenced in a study of T cell changes during pregnancy in multiple sclerosis. This table comes from immunoSEQ multiplex PCR, and its TCRdb copy is limited to in-frame clones, with some not included. The sample lists around 40,000 clones, 89% occurring once. The starting material was CD4+ T cells from peripheral blood mononuclear cells, obtained in the first trimester of pregnancy. All receptors derive from a female donor with multiple sclerosis, enrolled in a pregnancy study.

The CDR3 coding sequence is TGTGCCAGCAGTTTAAGGGACAGCTTTTACAATGAGCAGTTCTTC. It yields the protein CASSLRDSFYNEQFF. The chain is built from TRBV27 and TRBJ2-1; 7 bases match TRBD1. With V trimmed by 2 bases and J by 4 bases, 5 bases remained unmatched. This CDR3 is 15 amino acids long. Per germline, CDR1 MNHEY and CDR2 SMNVEV (reference sequence).

The rearrangement uses TRBV9 and TRBJ2-3; 7 bases fit TRBD2. This CDR3 is 16 amino acids long. V was clipped by 0 bases and J by 1 base; unmatched bases: 5. Germline loops: CDR1 SGDLS, CDR2 YYNGEE. The CDR3 nucleotides read TGTGCCAGCAGCGTAGAGGGCGGGAGAGGCACAGATACGCAGTATTTT. Translation: CASSVEGGRGTDTQYF.

The chain links TRBV27 to TRBJ2-7, with D possibly TRBD2 on 6 matching bases. Germline CDR1 is MNHEY and CDR2 is SMNVEV (reference sequence). The CDR3 runs to 14 residues. Trimming shortened V by 2 bases and J by 2 bases, and 10 bases separated the two germline ends. The CDR3 DNA follows: TGTGCCAGCAGTTTAGCGGGGCCGACCTACGAGCAGTACTTC. Translation: CASSLAGPTYEQYF.

The rearrangement joins TRBV30 to TRBJ1-2, with D possibly matching TRBD1 (5 bases). CDR1 is GTSNPN, CDR2 SVGIG, per germline (reference sequence). The CDR3 has 17 residues. Trimming took 1 base from V and 0 from J, leaving 18 bases between them. The chain's CDR3 is CAWSAPSPLTANYGYTF. CDR3 nucleotides: TGTGCCTGGAGTGCCCCCTCTCCCTTGACAGCTAACTATGGCTACACCTTC.

V is TRBV9 and J is TRBJ2-1, with 7 bases lining up with TRBD2. This CDR3 spans 16 amino acids. With 2 bases clipped from V and 3 bases from J, the junction kept 8 bases outside the gene matches. Looked up from germline, CDR1 is SGDLS and CDR2 is YYNGEE. Written as DNA, the CDR3 is TGTGCCAGCAGCGTGCTTCCTAGCGGAGACTACAATGAGCAGTTCTTC. Protein product: CASSVLPSGDYNEQFF. The whole variable domain, filled in from reference TRBV9 and TRBJ2-1, reads DSGVTQTPKHLITATGQRVTLRCSPRSGDLSVYWYQQSLDQGLQFLIQYYNGEERAKGNILERFSAQQFPDLHSELNLSSLELGDSALYFCASSVLPSGDYNEQFFGPGTRLTVL.

V is TRBV7-3 and J is TRBJ2-7; 10 bases match TRBD1. The V gene end was trimmed by 5 bases and the J gene end by 4 bases; junction bases not matched to a gene: 5. Germline V gene sequence: CDR1 SGHTA, CDR2 FQGTGA. This CDR3 comprises 14 residues. The CDR3 DNA is TGTGCCAGCAGCGACAGGGGGCGTATATACGAGCAGTACTTC. As protein: CASSDRGRIYEQYF.

The CDR3 loop reads CASSPGLAETDTQYF. The DNA for the CDR3 is TGCGCCAGCAGCCCCGGGCTAGCGGAGACAGATACGCAGTATTTT. The chain carries TRBV5-1 and TRBJ2-3, with TRBD2 identical over 7 bases. V was pared by 4 bases and J by 3 bases, with 8 bases of the junction left unmatched. The CDR3 sequence is 15 residues long. Germline V gene data show CDR1 as SGHRS and CDR2 as YFSETQ.

The chain links TRBV18 to TRBJ1-2; D is unresolved. The CDR3 length is 18 residues. Trimming stripped 0 bases from V and 6 bases from J, with 23 bases between. The germline V gene has CDR1 KGHSH and CDR2 LQKENI. Here the CDR3 DNA reads TGTGCCAGCTCACCACCAGTCGATTCGGGTCCTTCAATAGATGGCTACACCTTC. It translates to CASSPPVDSGPSIDGYTF. The full variable domain, with the rest looked up from reference TRBV18 and TRBJ1-2, is NAGVMQNPRHLVRRRGQEARLRCSPMKGHSHVYWYRQLPEEGLKFMVYLQKENIIDESGMPKERFSAEFPKEGPSILRIQQVVRGDSAAYFCASSPPVDSGPSIDGYTFGSGTRLTVV.

The chain links TRBV21-1 to TRBJ1-5; the table names TRBD1, a call not compared with the DNA. TRBV21-1 is flagged as a pseudogene. This CDR3 has 18 amino acids. CDR3 nucleotide sequence: TGTGCCAGCAGCACCCGGGACAGACCATCTTATAGCAATCAGCCCCAGCATTTT. It specifies CASSTRDRPSYSNQPQHF.

V and J are TRBV18 and TRBJ1-5; 12 bases map to TRBD1. CDR3 length: 17 amino acids. The germline CDR1 and CDR2 sequences are KGHSH and LQKENI. Trimming cost V 3 bases and J 4 bases; bases outside gene matches: 7. The CDR3 region is CASSPTGQGAGNQPQHF. For the CDR3, the DNA is TGTGCCAGCTCACCCACGGGACAGGGGGCGGGAAATCAGCCCCAGCATTTT.

The chain joins TRBV6-4 to TRBJ2-3, with TRBD1 matching over 8 bases. The CDR3 contains 15 residues. With V trimmed by 3 bases and J by 2 bases, 4 bases remained unmatched. CDR1 MRHNA and CDR2 SNTAGT come from the germline V gene. The CDR3: CASSEMGQATDTQYF. The CDR3 DNA is TGTGCCAGCAGTGAAATGGGACAGGCCACAGATACGCAGTATTTT.

This clone was picked up a small number of times. The V and J genes are TRBV28 and TRBJ1-5; maybe TRBD1 (5 bases). The CDR3 covers 14 residues. Germline V lookup: CDR1 MDHEN, CDR2 SYDVKM. Trimming cost V 3 bases and J 4 bases, with 10 bases left between them. The CDR3 sequence is CASSFLGGNQPQHF. DNA for the CDR3: TGTGCCAGCAGTTTCCTGGGGGGGAATCAGCCCCAGCATTTT.

The chain has TRBV13 and TRBJ1-3; TRBD1 matches at 9 bases. This CDR3 has 16 amino acids. Looked up from germline, CDR1 is PRHDT and CDR2 is FYEKMQ (reference sequence). J was trimmed by 4 bases and V by 5 bases; bases with no gene match: 9. The CDR3 here is CASSNRGTGTGNTIYF. CDR3 bases: TGTGCCAGCAGCAATCGCGGGACAGGGACCGGAAACACCATATATTTT.

The chain joins TRBV19 to TRBJ1-5, with TRBD1 identical over 7 bases. Germline CDR1 reads LNHDA; CDR2 reads SQIVND (reference sequence). The CDR3 is 14 amino acids. V shed 5 bases and J 3 bases; nucleotides not matched to a gene: 4. CDR3 loop: CASSEGTDNQPQHF. The CDR3 DNA sequence: TGTGCCAGTAGTGAGGGGACAGACAATCAGCCCCAGCATTTT.

The chain links TRBV30 to TRBJ1-1, with TRBD1 as a possible D gene (5 bases). CDR1 and CDR2 (germline): GTSNPN, SVGIG (reference sequence). The CDR3 is 13 residues long. Trimming pared 3 bases from V and 5 bases from J, leaving 13 bases between. CDR3: CAWRGRGRTEAFF. The DNA of the CDR3 is TGTGCCTGGAGAGGGAGGGGAAGGACTGAAGCTTTCTTT.

V and J are TRBV6-1 and TRBJ2-5; TRBD2 is a possible D gene (6 bases). V lost 7 bases and J 2 bases, leaving 17 bases between the germline ends. The CDR3 has 15 residues. The germline gives CDR1 MNHNS, CDR2 SASEGT. CDR3 bases: TGTGCCAGCAATCCGGGGGAAACTACTCAAGAGACCCAGTACTTC. This codes for CASNPGETTQETQYF.

The rearrangement uses TRBV27 and TRBJ1-2, with TRBD1 matching over 10 bases. V was pared by 3 bases and J by 7 bases, with 2 bases of the junction left unmatched. The germline gives CDR1 MNHEY, CDR2 SMNVEV (reference sequence). The CDR3 runs to 13 residues. The CDR3 sequence is CASSFRDRGGYTF. Written as DNA, the CDR3 is TGTGCCAGCAGTTTTAGGGACAGGGGTGGCTACACCTTC.

The chain has TRBV6-4 and TRBJ1-6; D might be TRBD1 (6 bases). Germline values: CDR1 MRHNA, CDR2 SNTAGT. Trimming took off 5 bases at V and 10 bases at J, with 18 bases between the two ends. This CDR3 comprises 15 residues. CDR3 in amino acids: CASSPGTNRRSPLHF. CDR3 bases: TGTGCCAGCAGTCCCGGGACAAACAGAAGGTCACCCCTCCACTTT.

The chain employs TRBV7-2 and TRBJ2-1, with D perhaps TRBD2 (5 bases). Deletions cut 5 bases from V and 10 bases from J, with 27 bases between. This CDR3 has 17 amino acids. Germline loops: CDR1 SGHTA, CDR2 FQGNSA. For the CDR3, the DNA is TGTGCCAGCAGCCCTAGGCGGGCAATTTTGGCCACCAGCGAGCAGTTCTTC. Protein: CASSPRRAILATSEQFF.